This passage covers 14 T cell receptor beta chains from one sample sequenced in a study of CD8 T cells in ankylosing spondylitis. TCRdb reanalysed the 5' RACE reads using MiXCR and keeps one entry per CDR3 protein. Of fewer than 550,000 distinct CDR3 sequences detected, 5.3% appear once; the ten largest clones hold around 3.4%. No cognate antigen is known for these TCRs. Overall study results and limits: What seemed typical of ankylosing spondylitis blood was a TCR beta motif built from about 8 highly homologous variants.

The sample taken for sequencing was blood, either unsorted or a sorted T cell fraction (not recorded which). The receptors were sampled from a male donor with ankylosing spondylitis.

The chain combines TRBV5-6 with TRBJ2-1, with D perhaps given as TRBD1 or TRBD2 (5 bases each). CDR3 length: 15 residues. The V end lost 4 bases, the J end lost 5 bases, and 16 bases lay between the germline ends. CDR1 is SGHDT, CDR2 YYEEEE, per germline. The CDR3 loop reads CASSPTGTVNNEQFF. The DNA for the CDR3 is TGTGCCAGCAGCCCTACCGGGACGGTAAACAATGAGCAGTTCTTC.

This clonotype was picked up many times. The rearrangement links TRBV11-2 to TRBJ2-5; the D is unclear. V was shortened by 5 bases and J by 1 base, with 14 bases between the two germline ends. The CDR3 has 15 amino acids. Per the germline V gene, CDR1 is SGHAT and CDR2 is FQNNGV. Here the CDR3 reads CASSVPRWSQETQYF. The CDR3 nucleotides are TGTGCCAGCAGCGTACCCCGGTGGTCCCAAGAGACCCAGTACTTC. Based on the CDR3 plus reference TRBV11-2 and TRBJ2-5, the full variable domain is EAGVAQSPRYKIIEKRQSVAFWCNPISGHATLYWYQQILGQGPKLLIQFQNNGVVDDSQLPKDRFSAERLKGVDSTLKIQPAKLEDSAVYLCASSVPRWSQETQYFGPGTRLLVL.

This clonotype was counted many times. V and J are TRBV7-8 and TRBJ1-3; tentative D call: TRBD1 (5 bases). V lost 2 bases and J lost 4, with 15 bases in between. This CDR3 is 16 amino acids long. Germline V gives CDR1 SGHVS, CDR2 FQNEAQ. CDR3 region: CASSLLNRGQGNTIYF. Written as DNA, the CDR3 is TGTGCCAGCAGCTTACTCAACCGCGGACAAGGAAACACCATATATTTT.

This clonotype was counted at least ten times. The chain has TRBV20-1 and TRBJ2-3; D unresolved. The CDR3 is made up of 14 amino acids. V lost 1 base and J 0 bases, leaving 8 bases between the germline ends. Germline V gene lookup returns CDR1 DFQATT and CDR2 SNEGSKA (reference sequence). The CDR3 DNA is TGCAGTGCTAGAGGGCCAGTGAGCACAGATACGCAGTATTTT. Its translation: CSARGPVSTDTQYF.

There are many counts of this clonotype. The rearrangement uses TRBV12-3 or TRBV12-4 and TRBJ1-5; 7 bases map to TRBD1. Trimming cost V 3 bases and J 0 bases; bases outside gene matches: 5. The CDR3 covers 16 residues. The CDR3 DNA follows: TGTGCCAGCAGTTTCCCACAGGGGATTAGCAATCAGCCCCAGCATTTT. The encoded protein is CASSFPQGISNQPQHF.

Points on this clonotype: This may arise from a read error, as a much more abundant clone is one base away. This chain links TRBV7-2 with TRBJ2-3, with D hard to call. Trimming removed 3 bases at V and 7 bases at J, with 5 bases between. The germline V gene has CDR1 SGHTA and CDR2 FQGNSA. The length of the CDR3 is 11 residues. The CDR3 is CASSFMNTQYF. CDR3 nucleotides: TGTGCCAGCAGCTTCATGAATACGCAGTATTTT.

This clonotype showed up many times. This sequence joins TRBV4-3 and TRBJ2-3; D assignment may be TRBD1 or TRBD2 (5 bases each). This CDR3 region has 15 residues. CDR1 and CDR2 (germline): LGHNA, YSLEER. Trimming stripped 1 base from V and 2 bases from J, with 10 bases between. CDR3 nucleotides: TGCGCCAGCAGCCAAGGGGGGTCCTACACAGATACGCAGTATTTT. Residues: CASSQGGSYTDTQYF.

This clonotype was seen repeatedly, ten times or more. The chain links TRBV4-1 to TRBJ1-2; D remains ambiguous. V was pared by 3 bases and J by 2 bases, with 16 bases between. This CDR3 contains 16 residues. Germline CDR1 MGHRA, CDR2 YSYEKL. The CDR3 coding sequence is TGCGCCAGCAGCCATCCGGCGGCGGGAACGAACTATGGCTACACCTTC. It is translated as CASSHPAAGTNYGYTF.

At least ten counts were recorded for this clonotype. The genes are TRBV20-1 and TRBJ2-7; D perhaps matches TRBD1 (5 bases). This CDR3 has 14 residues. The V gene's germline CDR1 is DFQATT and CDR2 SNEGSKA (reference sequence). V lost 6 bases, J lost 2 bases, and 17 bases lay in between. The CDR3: CSAGDRSITYEQYF. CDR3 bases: TGCAGTGCAGGAGACAGATCCATAACCTACGAGCAGTACTTC.

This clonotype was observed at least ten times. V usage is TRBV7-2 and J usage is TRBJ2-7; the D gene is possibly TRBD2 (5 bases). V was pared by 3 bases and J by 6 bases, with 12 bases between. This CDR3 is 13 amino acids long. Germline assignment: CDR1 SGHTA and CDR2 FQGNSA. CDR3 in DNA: TGTGCCAGCAGCTTCGTAACCGGGGTCGAGCAGTACTTC. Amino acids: CASSFVTGVEQYF.

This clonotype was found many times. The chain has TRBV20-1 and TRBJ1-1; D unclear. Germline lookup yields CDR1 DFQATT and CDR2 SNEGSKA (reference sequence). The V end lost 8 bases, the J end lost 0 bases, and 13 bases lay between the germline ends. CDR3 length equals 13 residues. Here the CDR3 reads CSSVNTMNTEAFF. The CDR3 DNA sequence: TGCAGTTCAGTGAATACTATGAACACTGAAGCTTTCTTT.

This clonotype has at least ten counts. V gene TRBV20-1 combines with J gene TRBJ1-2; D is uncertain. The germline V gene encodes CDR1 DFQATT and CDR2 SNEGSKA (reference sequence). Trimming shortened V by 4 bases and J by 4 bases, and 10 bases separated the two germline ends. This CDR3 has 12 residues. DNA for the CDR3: TGCAGTGCTACGACTAGTAGCTATGGCTACACCTTC. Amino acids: CSATTSSYGYTF.

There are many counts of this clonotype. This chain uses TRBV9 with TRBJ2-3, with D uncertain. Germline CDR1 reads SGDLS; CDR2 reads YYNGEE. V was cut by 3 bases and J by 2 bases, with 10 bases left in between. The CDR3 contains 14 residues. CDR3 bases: TGTGCCAGCAGCGCCGGCCCAGCCACAGATACGCAGTATTTT. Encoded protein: CASSAGPATDTQYF.

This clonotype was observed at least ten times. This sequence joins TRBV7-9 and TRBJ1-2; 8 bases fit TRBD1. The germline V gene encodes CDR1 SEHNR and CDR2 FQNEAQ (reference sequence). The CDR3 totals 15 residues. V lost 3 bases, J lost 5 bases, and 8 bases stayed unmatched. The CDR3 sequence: CASSFIGTGAYGYTF. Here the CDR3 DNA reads TGTGCCAGCAGCTTTATTGGGACAGGCGCGTATGGCTACACCTTC.